A few counts support the clone carrying this T cell receptor (beta chain). These data are taken from a study of T-cell reconstitution after alpha-beta-depleted transplantation in children. During its preparation, the TCRbeta library received unique molecular identifiers. TCRdb reanalysed the PCR reads using MiXCR and keeps one entry per CDR3 protein. The sample has some 520,000 distinct CDR3 sequences, approximately 32% seen once. Germline loops: CDR1 SGHRS, CDR2 YFSETQ. CDR3 length: 15 residues. V trimming: 0 bases; J trimming: 4 bases; junction bases outside the gene matches: 6. V gene TRBV5-1 combines with J gene TRBJ2-7; 8 positions match TRBD1. The sequences come from PBMCs from the stem cell graft donor, collected from the stem cell graft. This clonotype originated in a human donor who donated a stem cell graft to a child with aplastic anemia. The CDR3 DNA reads as TGCGCCAGCAGCTTGGCCGCGGGACAGGAGTACGAGCAGTACTTC. The encoded protein is CASSLAAGQEYEQYF. The full variable domain, with the rest looked up from reference TRBV5-1 and TRBJ2-7, is KAGVTQTPRYLIKTRGQQVTLSCSPISGHRSVSWYQQTPGQGLQFLFEYFSETQRNKGNFPGRFSGRQFSNSRSEMNVSTLELGDSALYLCASSLAAGQEYEQYFGPGTRLTVT.